The TCR beta chain under discussion was sequenced for a study of beta chain features in type 1 diabetes. General study results and limits: A PCR bias possibly favoring shorter templates would apply equally to patients and controls.

V lost 6 bases and J lost 1, with 12 bases in between. Germline assignment: CDR1 LNHDA and CDR2 SQIVND (reference sequence). The CDR3 runs to 14 residues. To note about this clone: Its antigen is as yet unknown.

Of the isolated RNA, all was reverse transcribed, and so the sequenced material was expressed TCRB transcripts. Here immunoSEQ multiplex PCR was the method, and the copy in TCRdb shows in-frame clones only, minus some. The sample lists under 300,000 clones; roughly 8% were seen once. Sequenced material: central memory CD4+ T cells from blood. This receptor was taken from a woman younger than 30 in good health. The gene calls are TRBV19 and TRBJ1-1; D is perhaps TRBD1 (5 bases). The CDR3 DNA follows: TGTGCCAGTAGATCTCCGGGGGGGAACACTGAAGCTTTCTTT. Translating it yields CASRSPGGNTEAFF. The full variable domain, completed using reference TRBV19 and TRBJ1-1, is DGGITQSPKYLFRKEGQNVTLSCEQNLNHDAMYWYRQDPGQGLRLIYYSQIVNDFQKGDIAEGYSVSREKKESFPLTVTSAQKNPTAFYLCASRSPGGNTEAFFGQGTRLTVV.